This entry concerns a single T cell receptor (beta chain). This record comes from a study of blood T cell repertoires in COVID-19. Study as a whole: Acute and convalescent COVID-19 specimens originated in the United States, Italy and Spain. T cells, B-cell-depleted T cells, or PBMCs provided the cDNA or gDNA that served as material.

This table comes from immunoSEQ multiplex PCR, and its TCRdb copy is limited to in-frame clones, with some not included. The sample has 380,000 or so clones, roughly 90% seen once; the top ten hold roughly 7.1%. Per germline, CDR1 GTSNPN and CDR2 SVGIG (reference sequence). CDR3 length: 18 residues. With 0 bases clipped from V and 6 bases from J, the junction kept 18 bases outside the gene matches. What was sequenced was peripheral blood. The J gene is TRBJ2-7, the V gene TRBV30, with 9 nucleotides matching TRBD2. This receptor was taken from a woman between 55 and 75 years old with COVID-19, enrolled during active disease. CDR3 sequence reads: CAWSVRLAVSLAFSEQYF. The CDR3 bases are TGTGCCTGGAGTGTAAGACTAGCGGTCTCCCTGGCGTTCTCCGAGCAGTACTTC. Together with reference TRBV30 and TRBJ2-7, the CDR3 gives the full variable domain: SQTIHQWPATLVQPVGSPLSLECTVEGTSNPNLYWYRQAAGRGLQLLFYSVGIGQISSEVPQNLSASRPQDRQFILSSKKLLLSDSGFYLCAWSVRLAVSLAFSEQYFGPGTRLTVT.